These T cell receptor beta chains were read from a single sample in a study of blood T cell repertoires in COVID-19. Data came from immunoSEQ multiplex PCR; TCRdb stores just in-frame clones and leaves some out. The sample records 150,000 to 190,000 clones, around 87% being singletons. The sample taken for sequencing was peripheral blood. These TCRs come from a woman aged 40 to 50 with acute or convalescent COVID-19. The CDR3 runs from the conserved cysteine through the conserved F or W. The D gene is left open where the match is weak. Size is stated for part of the rows, as once, few or many counts, or as a class when the clone is expanded.

d_call	clone_size	v_call	j_call	cdr3_aa	cdr3_nt
NA	NA	TRBV7-6	TRBJ1-1	CASSLFVDSLNTEAFF	TGTGCCAGCAGTCTTTTCGTGGACAGTCTGAACACTGAAGCTTTCTTT
TRBD2	NA	TRBV28	TRBJ2-1	CASSPWVAGGRDEQFF	TGTGCCAGCAGCCCCTGGGTAGCGGGGGGGAGGGATGAGCAGTTCTTC
TRBD1	NA	TRBV12-3/TRBV12-4	TRBJ2-1	CASSLDRGNEQFF	TGTGCCAGCAGTCTGGACAGGGGTAATGAGCAGTTCTTC
TRBD2	NA	TRBV13	TRBJ2-7	CASSGLAGGHEQYF	TGTGCCAGCTCGGGACTAGCGGGAGGGCACGAGCAGTACTTC
TRBD1	NA	TRBV3-1/TRBV3-2	TRBJ1-6	CASSQAGGYSPLHF	TGTGCCAGCAGCCAAGCAGGGGGCTATTCACCCCTCCACTTT
NA	once	TRBV15	TRBJ2-3	CATSRLVRGTDTQYF	TGTGCCACCAGCAGACTAGTTCGCGGCACAGATACGCAGTATTTT
TRBD2	NA	TRBV19	TRBJ2-2	CASSIGGGRLSGELFF	TGTGCCAGTAGTATCGGCGGGGGGCGCCTCTCCGGGGAGCTGTTTTTT
NA	once	TRBV27	TRBJ2-7	CASSFYGGGEQYF	TGTGCCAGCAGTTTTTACGGAGGAGGCGAGCAGTACTTC
TRBD2	NA	TRBV7-2	TRBJ2-2	CASSLVRLAGGNTGELFF	TGTGCCAGCAGCTTAGTACGGCTAGCGGGGGGGAACACCGGGGAGCTGTTTTTT
NA	once	TRBV29-1	TRBJ1-2	CSVDRPGPYNYGYTF	TGCAGCGTTGACCGTCCAGGGCCTTATAACTATGGCTACACCTTC
TRBD2	NA	TRBV13	TRBJ2-3	CASSPSGRVTDTQYF	TGTGCCAGCAGCCCTAGCGGGAGGGTCACAGATACGCAGTATTTT
TRBD1	NA	TRBV3-1/TRBV3-2	TRBJ1-4	CASSQSDRRATNEKLFF	TGTGCCAGCAGCCAATCGGACAGGAGAGCAACTAATGAAAAACTGTTTTTT
NA	few	TRBV19	TRBJ1-5	CASTGTRSNQPQHF	TGTGCCAGTACGGGGACTCGTAGCAATCAGCCCCAGCATTTT
NA	NA	TRBV7-9	TRBJ1-1	CASSFIVPEAFF	TGTGCCAGCAGCTTTATCGTCCCTGAAGCTTTCTTT
NA	NA	TRBV21-1	TRBJ2-5	CASSKGGQPNQETQYF	TGTGCCAGCAGCAAAGGGGGACAGCCAAACCAAGAGACCCAGTACTTC
TRBD1	NA	TRBV6-6	TRBJ1-5	CASRMGQGKNQPQHF	TGTGCCAGCAGAATGGGACAGGGGAAAAATCAGCCCCAGCATTTT
TRBD2	few	TRBV5-6	TRBJ2-7	CASSREGYEQYF	TGTGCCAGCAGCAGGGAGGGCTACGAGCAGTACTTC
TRBD2	NA	TRBV5-1	TRBJ2-1	CASSLAGSGRGEQFF	TGCGCCAGCAGCTTGGCTGGTAGCGGGAGAGGTGAGCAGTTCTTC
NA	NA	TRBV12-3/TRBV12-4	TRBJ2-2	CASSWGAGELFF	TGTGCCAGCAGCTGGGGAGCCGGGGAGCTGTTTTTT
NA	NA	TRBV18	TRBJ2-5	CASSPSQGRETQYF	TGTGCCAGCTCACCATCGCAGGGTAGAGAGACCCAGTACTTC
TRBD2	NA	TRBV4-2	TRBJ2-1	CASSQDPGGIFEQFF	TGTGCCAGCAGCCAAGACCCGGGGGGGATTTTCGAGCAGTTCTTC
NA	NA	TRBV7-6	TRBJ2-4	CASSPVEGLVKNIQYF	TGTGCCAGCAGCCCGGTGGAGGGGCTAGTCAAAAACATTCAGTACTTC